Following are 29 T cell receptor beta chains from one sample sequenced in a study of blood T cells in healthy people across ages. A J-beta primer mix and a sample-barcoded 5' primer were used in a second PCR of roughly 7 to 12 cycles. TCRdb reprocessed the 5' RACE reads via MiXCR and lists one record per CDR3 protein. The table records 550,000 to 650,000 distinct CDR3 sequences, approximately 26% of them present only once. These data are also associated with another study on T cells of mothers and their children.

Sequencing used blood. The receptors were gathered from a boy aged 2 to 9 in good health.

This clonotype was counted a few times. V and J are TRBV29-1 and TRBJ1-4, with D uncertain. The CDR3 is 14 residues long. V lost 0 bases to trimming and J lost 0 bases, with 5 bases between them. Germline assignment: CDR1 SQVTM and CDR2 ANQGSEA. The CDR3 here is CSVEEVSTNEKLFF. The CDR3 coding sequence is TGCAGCGTTGAAGAGGTCTCAACTAATGAAAAACTGTTTTTT.

The V call is TRBV12-3 or TRBV12-4, the J call TRBJ2-5, with 7 bases identical to TRBD1. The CDR3 totals 15 residues. J lost 1 base, V lost 5 bases, and 7 bases had no gene match. CDR3 nucleotide sequence: TGTGCCAGCAGTCTATACACAGGGGCCCAAGAGACCCAGTACTTC. This gives the protein CASSLYTGAQETQYF.

This clonotype was detected only a few times. This chain uses TRBV3-1 with TRBJ2-5; tentative D call: TRBD2 (5 bases). The germline V gene encodes CDR1 LGHDT and CDR2 YNNKEL (reference sequence). The CDR3 length is 16 residues. Trimming pared 4 bases from V and 6 bases from J, leaving 21 bases between. DNA of the CDR3: TGTGCCAGCAGCCCCCGCTCCAGGCCTAGCAAAAAGACCCAGTACTTC. It is translated as CASSPRSRPSKKTQYF.

The chain uses TRBV28 and TRBJ1-5; TRBD1 matches 7 bases. The CDR3 is 17 amino acids. Germline loops: CDR1 MDHEN, CDR2 SYDVKM. The junction had 6 bases not matched to a gene; V was cut back by 1 base and J by 0 bases. The CDR3 nucleotides are TGTGCCAGCAGTTTATACCCAGGGGGGAATAGCAATCAGCCCCAGCATTTT. This gives the protein CASSLYPGGNSNQPQHF.

This rearrangement joins TRBV20-1 to TRBJ1-2; maybe TRBD1 (5 bases). Germline lookup yields CDR1 DFQATT and CDR2 SNEGSKA (reference sequence). The CDR3 runs to 14 residues. V gave up 0 bases and J gave up 6 bases, with 14 bases separating them. The CDR3 nucleotides are TGCAGTGCTAGAGACCTCAGGGAGTTTCATGGCTACACCTTC. This gives the protein CSARDLREFHGYTF.

V usage is TRBV3-1 and J usage is TRBJ2-7; possible D gene TRBD1, 6 bases. V lost 4 bases and J lost 1, with 11 bases in between. The CDR3 length is 14 residues. From germline, CDR1 is LGHDT and CDR2 YNNKEL (reference sequence). CDR3 sequence reads: CASSLWTESYEQYF. Written as DNA, the CDR3 is TGTGCCAGCAGCCTTTGGACAGAATCCTACGAGCAGTACTTC.

The gene calls are TRBV20-1 and TRBJ2-5, with D maybe TRBD2 (6 bases). Germline V CDR1 and CDR2: DFQATT, SNEGSKA (reference sequence). The CDR3 is 15 residues long. V lost 1 base, J lost 4 bases, and 16 bases lay in between. CDR3 amino acids: CSARVGLGGGETQYF. The CDR3 DNA follows: TGCAGTGCTAGAGTGGGTCTGGGGGGAGGAGAGACCCAGTACTTC.

This clonotype was counted a single time. V usage is TRBV7-2 and J usage is TRBJ1-5, with D hard to call. V lost 3 bases, J lost 7 bases, and 10 bases lay in between. CDR3 size: 13 residues. CDR1 SGHTA and CDR2 FQGNSA come from the germline V gene. The DNA for the CDR3 is TGTGCCAGCAGCTTCTTTAGAGGGCAGCCCCAGCATTTT. Amino acids: CASSFFRGQPQHF. Using reference TRBV7-2 and TRBJ1-5 for the parts outside the CDR3, the full variable domain is GAGVSQSPSNKVTEKGKDVELRCDPISGHTALYWYRQSLGQGLEFLIYFQGNSAPDKSGLPSDRFSAERTGGSVSTLTIQRTQQEDSAVYLCASSFFRGQPQHFGDGTRLSIL.

This clonotype was seen a few times. The V gene is TRBV6-2 or TRBV6-3, the J gene TRBJ2-5; D gene uncertain. The CDR3 contains 16 residues. Germline V gives CDR1 MNHEY, CDR2 SVGEGT. Trimming took off 7 bases at V and 5 bases at J, with 23 bases between the two ends. The DNA of the CDR3 is TGTGCCAGCAACCCACACCCGCGGTATCTGAGGGAGACCCAGTACTTC. Translation: CASNPHPRYLRETQYF.

This clonotype has more than one count but fewer than ten. The chain recombines TRBV11-2 with TRBJ2-4; D is ambiguous. Trimming stripped 1 base from V and 4 bases from J, with 20 bases between. The CDR3 is 18 residues long. Looked up from germline, CDR1 is SGHAT and CDR2 is FQNNGV. CDR3: CASSLGQPPRDTKNIQYF. CDR3 nucleotides: TGTGCCAGCAGCTTAGGCCAACCTCCACGCGACACTAAAAACATTCAGTACTTC.

This clonotype was recorded a few times. V and J are TRBV20-1 and TRBJ2-1; D ambiguous. Germline V gene data show CDR1 as DFQATT and CDR2 as SNEGSKA (reference sequence). V lost 5 bases to trimming and J lost 0 bases, with 17 bases between them. This CDR3 comprises 16 residues. The CDR3 is CSARSGELSSYNEQFF. CDR3 in DNA: TGCAGTGCTCGGTCTGGCGAGTTAAGCTCCTACAATGAGCAGTTCTTC.

Of note for this clonotype: This may come from a read error, since a much larger clone is one base off. The final CDR3 position lacks the conserved phenylalanine or tryptophan, pointing to a likely read error. V is TRBV29-1 and J is TRBJ1-1; D not resolved. V was clipped by 4 bases and J by 2 bases, with 11 bases between them. CDR1 SQVTM and CDR2 ANQGSEA come from the germline V gene. The CDR3 runs to 13 residues. The CDR3 DNA follows: TGCAGCGTTGTAGTACACTTAAACACTGAAGCTTTCTCT. It specifies CSVVVHLNTEAFS.

The chain couples TRBV6-1 to TRBJ2-3, with 11 bases identical to TRBD2. Germline V CDR1 and CDR2: MNHNS, SASEGT. V shed 6 bases, J shed 4 bases, and the junction held 9 bases outside the gene matches. The CDR3 loop spans 16 amino acids. The CDR3 is CASRGDFSGRADTQYF. CDR3 DNA: TGTGCCAGCAGGGGGGACTTTAGCGGGAGGGCAGATACGCAGTATTTT.

DNA of the CDR3: TGTGCCAGCAGTGAAGAGGCTAGCGGGGGGGCTGTCCAGTACTTC. Amino acid sequence: CASSEEASGGAVQYF. The chain employs TRBV2 and TRBJ2-5, with 12 bases aligning to TRBD2. With V trimmed by 1 base and J by 10 bases, 7 bases remained unmatched. The CDR3 is 15 residues long. Germline V CDR1 and CDR2: SNHLY, FYNNEI.

This sequence joins TRBV10-3 and TRBJ1-1; 9 bases align to TRBD1. The ends lost 4 bases at V and 5 bases at J; junction bases unmatched: 8. Germline CDR1 reads ENHRY; CDR2 reads SYGVKD. The CDR3 runs to 15 residues. CDR3 sequence reads: CAISGSGQGRTEAFF. CDR3 nucleotide sequence: TGTGCCATCAGTGGGTCCGGACAGGGGAGGACTGAAGCTTTCTTT.

To note about this clonotype: At one boundary the junction diverges from the germline segment, which might be a read error. This chain links TRBV10-3 with TRBJ2-1; 10 bases agree with TRBD2. The CDR3 has 16 residues. CDR1 and CDR2 (germline): ENHRY, SYGVKD. Written as DNA, the CDR3 is TGTGCCATCAGTGAGTCGATACCAGCGGGAGGGCCAGGGCAGCTCTTC. Protein: CAISESIPAGGPGQLF.

This clonotype came up a few times. The chain combines TRBV20-1 with TRBJ2-7, with TRBD2 as a possible D gene (6 bases). The CDR3 spans 11 residues. The V and J ends lost 3 bases and 6 bases respectively, with 9 bases between them. The germline V gene encodes CDR1 DFQATT and CDR2 SNEGSKA (reference sequence). The DNA for the CDR3 is TGCAGTGCTAGCCAAGCGGGCGAGCAGTACTTC. Amino acids: CSASQAGEQYF.

J is TRBJ1-2 and V is TRBV20-1; 8 nucleotides align to TRBD1. Germline trimming cut 3 bases from V and 2 bases from J; bases unmatched to any gene: 8. This CDR3 comprises 15 residues. The germline V gene encodes CDR1 DFQATT and CDR2 SNEGSKA (reference sequence). CDR3 protein: CSASVGTGGNYGYTF. The DNA of the CDR3 is TGCAGTGCTAGTGTGGGGACAGGCGGGAACTATGGCTACACCTTC.

This clonotype was detected only a few times. The chain joins TRBV28 to TRBJ2-5, with 11 bases aligning to TRBD2. The DNA end is more similar to TRBJ2-7, so the J call may be wrong. This CDR3 has 15 residues. Germline V gene sequence: CDR1 MDHEN, CDR2 SYDVKM. The CDR3 DNA sequence: TGTGCCAGCAGGCCCACTAGCGGGGGCGTCTCCGAGCAGTACTTC. As protein: CASRPTSGGVSEQYF.

This chain connects TRBV12-3 or TRBV12-4 to TRBJ2-5, with TRBD2 matching 11 bases. V was pared by 6 bases and J by 5 bases, with 5 bases of the junction left unmatched. This CDR3 has 14 residues. Written as DNA, the CDR3 is TGTGCCAGCAGACTAATAGCGGGAGGGGAGACCCAGTACTTC. It translates to CASRLIAGGETQYF.

This chain connects TRBV9 to TRBJ2-3; no definite D call. Germline CDR1 is SGDLS and CDR2 is YYNGEE. The CDR3 has 11 residues. Trimming pared 7 bases from V and 7 bases from J, leaving 10 bases between. CDR3 nucleotides: TGTGCCAGCTCACAAGGGAATACGCAGTATTTT. It codes for CASSQGNTQYF.

This clonotype was found a few times. This CDR3 reads CASSPSPLGSGSYEQYF. The CDR3 DNA is TGTGCCAGCTCACCATCGCCCCTCGGCTCAGGCTCCTACGAGCAGTACTTC. The chain employs TRBV18 and TRBJ2-7; D gene ambiguous. Trimming left V 2 bases short and J 0 bases short, with 17 bases between. Germline V gene lookup returns CDR1 KGHSH and CDR2 LQKENI. The CDR3 is 17 amino acids. Variable domain in full (rest from reference TRBV18 and TRBJ2-7): NAGVMQNPRHLVRRRGQEARLRCSPMKGHSHVYWYRQLPEEGLKFMVYLQKENIIDESGMPKERFSAEFPKEGPSILRIQQVVRGDSAAYFCASSPSPLGSGSYEQYFGPGTRLTVT.

In its sample, this clonotype was seen a few times. The J gene is TRBJ2-5, the V gene TRBV12-5; D is undetermined. Judging by the DNA end, TRBJ2-1 fits better; the J call may be wrong. From germline, CDR1 is LGHNT and CDR2 FRNRAP. This CDR3 contains 13 residues. This chain's CDR3 is CASARVVHNEQFF. CDR3 bases: TGTGCTAGTGCCCGAGTGGTACACAATGAGCAGTTCTTC.

This clonotype has more than one count but fewer than ten. CDR3 DNA: TGTGCCAGCAGCGCCGGGGACAGGGGGTACTACGAGCAGTACTTC. This gives the protein CASSAGDRGYYEQYF. V and J are TRBV9 and TRBJ2-7; 11 bases agree with TRBD1. The CDR3 consists of 15 residues. V lost 3 bases, J lost 3 bases, and 5 bases stayed unmatched. Germline V gene lookup returns CDR1 SGDLS and CDR2 YYNGEE.

The chain uses TRBV30 and TRBJ1-2; TRBD1 matches 9 bases. J was trimmed by 2 bases and V by 2 bases; bases with no gene match: 3. CDR1 is GTSNPN and CDR2 is SVGIG in the germline V gene (reference sequence). The CDR3 contains 14 residues. The CDR3 DNA sequence: TGTGCCTGGAGTCGGGACAGGGTAAACTATGGCTACACCTTC. Translated, it gives CAWSRDRVNYGYTF.

This clonotype was detected many times. V and J are TRBV27 and TRBJ2-5; TRBD1 matches at 9 bases. The trim removed 5 bases at V and 5 bases at J, leaving 6 bases unmatched. This CDR3 has 14 amino acids. In germline, CDR1 is MNHEY, CDR2 SMNVEV (reference sequence). The CDR3: CASSPGQGRETQYF. The CDR3 bases are TGTGCCAGCAGTCCCGGACAGGGGCGCGAGACCCAGTACTTC.

The chain links TRBV7-2 to TRBJ2-3; a possible D gene is TRBD1 (6 bases). Per germline, CDR1 SGHTA and CDR2 FQGNSA. V dropped 3 bases and J dropped 3 bases, with 13 bases sitting between them. The CDR3 is 15 residues long. The CDR3 sequence: CASSFNRVGTDTQYF. CDR3 bases: TGTGCCAGCAGCTTTAACAGGGTCGGGACAGATACGCAGTATTTT.

This clonotype was picked up one time. The rearrangement joins TRBV7-9 to TRBJ1-2, with D possibly matching TRBD1 (5 bases). Germline assignment: CDR1 SEHNR and CDR2 FQNEAQ (reference sequence). The CDR3 is 15 residues long. V was cut by 1 base and J by 4 bases, with 13 bases left in between. CDR3 amino acids: CASSLVLARAYGYTF. CDR3 in DNA: TGTGCCAGCAGCTTAGTGTTGGCCAGGGCCTATGGCTACACCTTC.

This clonotype was counted only a few times. The rearrangement links TRBV18 to TRBJ2-1; TRBD2 matches 9 bases. Germline V gives CDR1 KGHSH, CDR2 LQKENI. There are 15 residues in the CDR3. Trimming removed 1 base from V and 7 bases from J; junction bases left unmatched: 5. The CDR3 DNA sequence: TGTGCCAGCTCACCACGGCTAGCGGGAAGGAATGAGCAGTTCTTC. Its protein product is CASSPRLAGRNEQFF.